The clone carrying this TCR beta chain has just a few counts. This specimen belongs to a study of blood T cells in healthy people across ages. Per germline, CDR1 SQVTM and CDR2 ANQGSEA. The V and J ends lost 6 bases and 1 base respectively, with 13 bases between them. The CDR3 covers 13 residues. With a J-beta primer mix and a sample-barcoded 5' primer, a second PCR ran roughly 7 to 11 cycles. Carrying 12 random nucleotides, a template-switch adaptor labeled each individual cDNA molecule. In TCRdb, the 5' RACE reads were re-called with MiXCR into one record per CDR3 protein. The profile shows 750,000 to 950,000 distinct CDR3 sequences, 20% to 30% of them singletons. The data also belong to a second study, concerning T cells of mothers and their children.

The chain is built from TRBV29-1 and TRBJ2-7; D remains unclear. The sequenced material came from blood. This clonotype was obtained from a boy under 18 in good health. CDR3 DNA: TGCAGCGTCCCCCGGAAGAGTTCCTACGAGCAGTACTTC. Translation gives CSVPRKSSYEQYF.